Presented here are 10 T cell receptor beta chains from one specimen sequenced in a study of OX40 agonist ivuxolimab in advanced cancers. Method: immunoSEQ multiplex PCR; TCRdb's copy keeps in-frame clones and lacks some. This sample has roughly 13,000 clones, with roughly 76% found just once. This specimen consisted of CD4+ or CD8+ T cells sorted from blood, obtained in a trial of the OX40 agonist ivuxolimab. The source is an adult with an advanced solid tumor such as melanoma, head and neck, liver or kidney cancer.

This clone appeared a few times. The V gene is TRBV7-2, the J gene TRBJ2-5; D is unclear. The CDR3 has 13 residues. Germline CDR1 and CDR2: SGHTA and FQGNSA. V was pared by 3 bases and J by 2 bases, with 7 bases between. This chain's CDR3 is CASSFTEQETQYF. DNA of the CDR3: TGTGCCAGCAGCTTTACCGAACAAGAGACCCAGTACTTC.

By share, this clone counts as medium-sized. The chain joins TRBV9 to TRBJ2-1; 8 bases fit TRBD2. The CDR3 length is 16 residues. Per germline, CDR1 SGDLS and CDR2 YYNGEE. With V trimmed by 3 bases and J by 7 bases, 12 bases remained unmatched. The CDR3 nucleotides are TGTGCCAGCAGCGCCCGGACTAGCCGTGGGGGGAATGAGCAGTTCTTC. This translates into CASSARTSRGGNEQFF.

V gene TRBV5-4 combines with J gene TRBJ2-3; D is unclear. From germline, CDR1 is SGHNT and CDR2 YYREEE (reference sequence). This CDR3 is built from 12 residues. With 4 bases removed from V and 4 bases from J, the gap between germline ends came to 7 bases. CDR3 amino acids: CASSLGSDTQYF. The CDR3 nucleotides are TGTGCCAGCAGCCTCGGGTCAGATACGCAGTATTTT.

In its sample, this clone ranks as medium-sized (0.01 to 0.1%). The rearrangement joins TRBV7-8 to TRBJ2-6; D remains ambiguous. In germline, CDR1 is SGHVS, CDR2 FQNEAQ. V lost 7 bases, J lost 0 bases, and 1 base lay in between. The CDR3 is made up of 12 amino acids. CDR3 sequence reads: CASTSGANVLTF. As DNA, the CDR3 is TGTGCCAGCACCTCTGGGGCCAACGTCCTGACTTTC.

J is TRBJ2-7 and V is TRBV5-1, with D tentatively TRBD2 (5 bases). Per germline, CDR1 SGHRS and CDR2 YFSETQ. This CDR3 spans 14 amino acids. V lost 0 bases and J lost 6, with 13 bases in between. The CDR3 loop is CASSLGLGGGEQYF. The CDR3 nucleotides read TGCGCCAGCAGCTTGGGACTGGGTGGAGGCGAGCAGTACTTC. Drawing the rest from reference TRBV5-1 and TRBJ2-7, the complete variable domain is KAGVTQTPRYLIKTRGQQVTLSCSPISGHRSVSWYQQTPGQGLQFLFEYFSETQRNKGNFPGRFSGRQFSNSRSEMNVSTLELGDSALYLCASSLGLGGGEQYFGPGTRLTVT.

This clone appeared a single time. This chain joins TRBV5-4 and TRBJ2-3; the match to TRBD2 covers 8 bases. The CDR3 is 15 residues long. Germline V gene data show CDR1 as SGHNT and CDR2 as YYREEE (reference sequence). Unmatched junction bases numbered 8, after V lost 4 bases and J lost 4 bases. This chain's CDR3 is CASSGGLVWPDTQYF. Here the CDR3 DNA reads TGTGCCAGCAGCGGGGGACTAGTGTGGCCAGATACGCAGTATTTT.

CDR3 in amino acids: CASSFGSTGPNYGYTF. For the CDR3, the DNA is TGCGCCAGCAGCTTTGGTAGCACAGGACCTAACTATGGCTACACCTTC. This chain connects TRBV5-1 to TRBJ1-2, with D possibly TRBD1 on 5 matching bases. The CDR3 spans 16 residues. V shed 2 bases and J shed 0 bases, with 14 bases lying between them. Germline V gene data show CDR1 as SGHRS and CDR2 as YFSETQ.

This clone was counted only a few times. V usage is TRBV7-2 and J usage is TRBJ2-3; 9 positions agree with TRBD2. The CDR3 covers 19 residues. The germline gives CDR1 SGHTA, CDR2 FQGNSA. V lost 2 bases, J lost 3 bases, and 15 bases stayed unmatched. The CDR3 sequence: CASSLLLGLAGLATDTQYF. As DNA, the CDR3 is TGTGCCAGCAGCTTACTTTTGGGCCTAGCGGGACTGGCAACAGATACGCAGTATTTT.

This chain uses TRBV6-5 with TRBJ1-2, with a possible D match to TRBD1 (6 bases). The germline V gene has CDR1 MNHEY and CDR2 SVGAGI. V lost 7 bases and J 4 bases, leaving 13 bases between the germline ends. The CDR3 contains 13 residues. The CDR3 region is CASTGTPFYGYTF. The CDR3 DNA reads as TGTGCCAGCACGGGGACACCCTTCTATGGCTACACCTTC.

The CDR3 DNA follows: TGCGCCAGCAGCTTGGCAAGCGGGGCCTACGAGCAGTACTTC. Amino acid sequence: CASSLASGAYEQYF. The V call is TRBV5-1, the J call TRBJ2-7, with 7 nucleotides matching TRBD2. The V segment lost 0 bases and the J segment 2 bases; nucleotides outside the gene matches: 2. This CDR3 is built from 14 residues. CDR1 SGHRS and CDR2 YFSETQ come from the germline V gene. Based on the CDR3 plus reference TRBV5-1 and TRBJ2-7, the full variable domain is KAGVTQTPRYLIKTRGQQVTLSCSPISGHRSVSWYQQTPGQGLQFLFEYFSETQRNKGNFPGRFSGRQFSNSRSEMNVSTLELGDSALYLCASSLASGAYEQYFGPGTRLTVT.